One T cell receptor (beta chain) is described in this entry. As yet, its antigen is unknown. These data are taken from a study of shared clonotypes between healthy human individuals. Study as a whole: There were three CD4 naive, three CD4 memory, two CD8 naive and one CD8 memory plates per donor.

Memory CD4+ cells were the fraction left after CD45RA+ naive selection. Sequencing was performed with immunoSEQ multiplex PCR; in TCRdb, only in-frame clones are kept and a portion is missing. This table holds a few million clones, 80% to 95% found once. General study points: The expectation was that sequencing depth would affect clonotype sharing among donors.

The length of the CDR3 is 16 residues. Germline V gives CDR1 ENHRY, CDR2 SYGVKD. V lost 3 bases, J lost 3 bases, and 5 bases stayed unmatched. The sequence was obtained from a man between 18 and 29 years old in good health. Some clones in this sample may be carry-over from other donors' samples. The chain is built from TRBV10-3 and TRBJ2-2; TRBD2 agrees at 9 bases. The sample consisted of naive CD4+ T cells from PBMCs. The sample's subset: CD45RA+ positively selected. The DNA of the CDR3 is TGTGCCATCAGTGAAGGTAGCGGGAGTGACACCGGGGAGCTGTTTTTT. Residues: CAISEGSGSDTGELFF.